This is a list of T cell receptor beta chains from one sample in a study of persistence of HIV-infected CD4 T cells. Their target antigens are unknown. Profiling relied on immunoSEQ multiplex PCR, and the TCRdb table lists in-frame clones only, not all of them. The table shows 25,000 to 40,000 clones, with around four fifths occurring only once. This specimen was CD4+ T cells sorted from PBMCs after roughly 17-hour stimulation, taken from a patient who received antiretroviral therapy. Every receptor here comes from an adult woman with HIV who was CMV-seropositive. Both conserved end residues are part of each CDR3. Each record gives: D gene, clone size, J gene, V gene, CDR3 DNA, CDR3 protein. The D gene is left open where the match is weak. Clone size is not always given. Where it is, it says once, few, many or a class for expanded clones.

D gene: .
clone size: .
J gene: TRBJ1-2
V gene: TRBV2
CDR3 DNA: TGTGCCAGCAGTGAAGGACGGACCCGACCTAACTACGGCTACACCTTC
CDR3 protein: CASSEGRTRPNYGYTF

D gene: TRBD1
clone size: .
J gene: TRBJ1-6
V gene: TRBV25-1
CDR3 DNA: TGTGCCCACCGGACCTCGAAGGGGGCGTCCTATAATTCACCCCTCCACTTT
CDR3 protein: CAHRTSKGASYNSPLHF

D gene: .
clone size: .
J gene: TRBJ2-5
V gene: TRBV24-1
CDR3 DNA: TGTGCCACCAGTGAGGGTGGACGGTCTCAACAAGAGACCCAGTACTTC
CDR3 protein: CATSEGGRSQQETQYF

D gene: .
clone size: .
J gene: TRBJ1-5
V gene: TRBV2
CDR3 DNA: TGTGCCAGCAGTGAAGCGCGAGGGGGGAGGGATCAGCCCCAGCATTTT
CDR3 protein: CASSEARGGRDQPQHF

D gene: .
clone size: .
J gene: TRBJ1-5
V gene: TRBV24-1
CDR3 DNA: TGTGCCACCAGTGCGGGTGGCAGCCAAGGAGGGAAGCCCCAGCATTTT
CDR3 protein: CATSAGGSQGGKPQHF

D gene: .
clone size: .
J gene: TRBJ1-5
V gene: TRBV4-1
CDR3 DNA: TGCGCCAGCAGCCAAGAAATGGGCAGGGGAGGTCAGCCCCAGCATTTT
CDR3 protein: CASSQEMGRGGQPQHF

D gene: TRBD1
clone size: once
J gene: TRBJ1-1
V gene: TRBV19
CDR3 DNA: TGTGCCAGTATTAGACCAGGGGGCTCGGACACTGAAGCTTTCTTT
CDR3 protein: CASIRPGGSDTEAFF

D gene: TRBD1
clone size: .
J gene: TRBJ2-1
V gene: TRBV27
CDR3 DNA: TGTGCCAGCAGTTTATCAGGGACAGCGTTGGGCGGTGAGCAGTTCTTC
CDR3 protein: CASSLSGTALGGEQFF

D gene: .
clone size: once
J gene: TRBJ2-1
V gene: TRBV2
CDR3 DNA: TGTGCCAGCAGGGCAACTTCCCTCGGGGTTGCTGAGCAGTTCTTC
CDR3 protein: CASRATSLGVAEQFF

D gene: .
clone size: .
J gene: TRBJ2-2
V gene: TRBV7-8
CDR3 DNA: TGTGCCAGCAGCTTATTGGGCCGCTCCGGGGAGCTGTTTTTT
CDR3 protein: CASSLLGRSGELFF

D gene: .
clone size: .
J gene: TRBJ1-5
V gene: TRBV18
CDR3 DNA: TGTGCCAGCTCCCCATCATCCGGGGAAGAGCCCCAGCATTTT
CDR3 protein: CASSPSSGEEPQHF

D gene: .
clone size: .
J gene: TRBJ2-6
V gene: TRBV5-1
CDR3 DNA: TGCGCCAGCAGCTTAGGAACGACTGGGGCCAACGTCCTGACTTTC
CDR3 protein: CASSLGTTGANVLTF

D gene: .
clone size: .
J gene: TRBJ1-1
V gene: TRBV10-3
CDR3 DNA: TGTGCCATCAGTGGGACGCCTAACACCGGGTCTGAAGCTTTCTTT
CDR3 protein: CAISGTPNTGSEAFF

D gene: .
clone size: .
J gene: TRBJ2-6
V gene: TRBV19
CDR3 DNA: TGTGCCAGTAGTCTCAGGGACCTAACCTCTGGGGCCAACGTCCTGACTTTC
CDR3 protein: CASSLRDLTSGANVLTF

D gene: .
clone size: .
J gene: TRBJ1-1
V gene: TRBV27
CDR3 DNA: TGTGCCAGCAGCTCAGACAGGAGCAACACTGAAGCTTTCTTT
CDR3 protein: CASSSDRSNTEAFF

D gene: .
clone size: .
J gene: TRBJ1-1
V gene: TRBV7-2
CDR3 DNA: TGTGCCAGCAGCTTACGCGGGTGGGGGGCAGGGCCTAACACTGAAGCTTTCTTT
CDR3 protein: CASSLRGWGAGPNTEAFF